The rows below give T cell receptor beta chains drawn from one sample of a study of PD-L1 blockade in urothelial cancer. Repertoires were generated with immunoSEQ multiplex PCR, while TCRdb's copy carries only in-frame clones and drops some. The sample comprises 60,000 or so clones, 65% to 90% of which are singletons, and 2.5% to 3.5% rests with the top ten. The specimen was PBMCs, collected around atezolizumab (anti-PD-L1) treatment. The source is a man aged 65 to 79 with urothelial cancer. Each CDR3 is given with its conserved first and last residue. The order of the fields is V gene, J gene, D gene, clone size, CDR3 length, CDR3 DNA, CDR3 protein. A D gene is named only where the DNA matches it firmly. Only some rows state a clone size, as once, few, many or a class for expanded clones.

v_call: TRBV30; j_call: TRBJ2-7; d_call: -; clone_size: -; cdr3_length: 14; cdr3_nt: TGTGCCTGGAGTGATTCAGTGGCGGGCCACGAGCAGTACTTC; cdr3_aa: CAWSDSVAGHEQYF
v_call: TRBV4-1; j_call: TRBJ2-1; d_call: TRBD2; clone_size: few; cdr3_length: 16; cdr3_nt: TGCGCCAGCAGCCAAGTTCGGCTAGCGGGAGGGTATGAGCAGTTCTTC; cdr3_aa: CASSQVRLAGGYEQFF
v_call: TRBV29-1; j_call: TRBJ2-1; d_call: TRBD2; clone_size: -; cdr3_length: 12; cdr3_nt: TGCAGCGTTGTGCGGGAGATAAATGAGCAGTTCTTC; cdr3_aa: CSVVREINEQFF
v_call: TRBV5-1; j_call: TRBJ1-4; d_call: -; clone_size: -; cdr3_length: 14; cdr3_nt: TGCGCCAGCAGCTCAGAAGCAACTAATGAAAAACTGTTTTTT; cdr3_aa: CASSSEATNEKLFF
v_call: TRBV2; j_call: TRBJ2-5; d_call: TRBD2; clone_size: -; cdr3_length: 14; cdr3_nt: TGTGCCAGCAAAGCGGGAGGGCCATCAGAGACCCAGTACTTC; cdr3_aa: CASKAGGPSETQYF
v_call: TRBV2; j_call: TRBJ2-7; d_call: -; clone_size: -; cdr3_length: 10; cdr3_nt: TGTGCCAGCTTAGCCTACGAGCAGTACTTC; cdr3_aa: CASLAYEQYF
v_call: TRBV5-1; j_call: TRBJ1-1; d_call: TRBD1; clone_size: -; cdr3_length: 14; cdr3_nt: TGCGCCAGCACTATGACAGGGGCAAACACTGAAGCTTTCTTT; cdr3_aa: CASTMTGANTEAFF
v_call: TRBV19; j_call: TRBJ2-5; d_call: TRBD1; clone_size: -; cdr3_length: 16; cdr3_nt: TGTGCCAGTAGTACCTCCCGCGGACAGGGAAGAGAGACCCAGTACTTC; cdr3_aa: CASSTSRGQGRETQYF
v_call: TRBV19; j_call: TRBJ2-3; d_call: TRBD2; clone_size: -; cdr3_length: 14; cdr3_nt: TGTGCCAGTAGTAGGGGACTAGAGCCAGATACGCAGTATTTT; cdr3_aa: CASSRGLEPDTQYF
v_call: TRBV29-1; j_call: TRBJ2-1; d_call: TRBD2; clone_size: -; cdr3_length: 15; cdr3_nt: TGCAGCGCGACTAGCGGGAGGGCCGGGTTGAATGAGCAGTTCTTC; cdr3_aa: CSATSGRAGLNEQFF
v_call: TRBV27; j_call: TRBJ2-3; d_call: TRBD2; clone_size: -; cdr3_length: 15; cdr3_nt: TGTGCCAGCGGGCCCGGGACTAGCGGCACAGATACGCAGTATTTT; cdr3_aa: CASGPGTSGTDTQYF
v_call: TRBV28; j_call: TRBJ1-5; d_call: TRBD1; clone_size: -; cdr3_length: 15; cdr3_nt: TGTGCCAGCAATAACCTGGACAGGGGATCTCAGCCCCAGCATTTT; cdr3_aa: CASNNLDRGSQPQHF
v_call: TRBV5-1; j_call: TRBJ1-1; d_call: -; clone_size: -; cdr3_length: 14; cdr3_nt: TGCGCCAGCAGCTTGGGAGCGGGTGGTCCTGAAGCTTTCTTT; cdr3_aa: CASSLGAGGPEAFF
v_call: TRBV29-1; j_call: TRBJ2-7; d_call: -; clone_size: -; cdr3_length: 14; cdr3_nt: TGCAGCGTTTCTACAGGGAAGATGTTCGACGAGCAGTACTTC; cdr3_aa: CSVSTGKMFDEQYF
v_call: TRBV27; j_call: TRBJ2-2; d_call: -; clone_size: -; cdr3_length: 15; cdr3_nt: TGTGCCAGCAGTTTATCGATCTTTGGGGCCAGGGAGCTGTTTTTT; cdr3_aa: CASSLSIFGARELFF
v_call: TRBV5-1; j_call: TRBJ2-3; d_call: -; clone_size: -; cdr3_length: 17; cdr3_nt: TGCGCCAGCAGCTCCAGTTATACTAGGTCGTTCACAGATACGCAGTATTTT; cdr3_aa: CASSSSYTRSFTDTQYF
v_call: TRBV5-4; j_call: TRBJ2-7; d_call: -; clone_size: -; cdr3_length: 13; cdr3_nt: TGTGCCAGCAGCTTGGGGCTAGCGACCGAGCAGTACTTC; cdr3_aa: CASSLGLATEQYF
v_call: TRBV5-1; j_call: TRBJ2-1; d_call: TRBD2; clone_size: -; cdr3_length: 16; cdr3_nt: TGCGCCAGCAGCTTGTCGTTGACTAGCACGGTGGATGAGCAGTTCTTC; cdr3_aa: CASSLSLTSTVDEQFF
v_call: TRBV10-2; j_call: TRBJ1-5; d_call: -; clone_size: -; cdr3_length: 14; cdr3_nt: TGCGCCAGCAGTTCCCGGGACAAGCTGTCGGCCCAGCATTTT; cdr3_aa: CASSSRDKLSAQHF
v_call: TRBV7-6; j_call: TRBJ2-3; d_call: TRBD2; clone_size: -; cdr3_length: 19; cdr3_nt: TGTGCCAGCAGCTTAGGGTCGCTCAATCTAGCGGGAGGCCCAGATACGCAGTATTTT; cdr3_aa: CASSLGSLNLAGGPDTQYF
v_call: TRBV5-1; j_call: TRBJ2-7; d_call: TRBD2; clone_size: -; cdr3_length: 14; cdr3_nt: TGCGCCAGCAGCTTATCGGGAGGATACTACGAGCAGTACTTC; cdr3_aa: CASSLSGGYYEQYF
v_call: TRBV2; j_call: TRBJ1-2; d_call: -; clone_size: -; cdr3_length: 12; cdr3_nt: TGTGCCAGCAGTTTTGACACGGGAGGCTACACCTTC; cdr3_aa: CASSFDTGGYTF
v_call: TRBV7-2; j_call: TRBJ2-7; d_call: -; clone_size: -; cdr3_length: 17; cdr3_nt: TGTGCCAGCACCTCGTCGCAGAAACGTAGGAGCTCCTACGAGCAGTACTTC; cdr3_aa: CASTSSQKRRSSYEQYF
v_call: TRBV7-2; j_call: TRBJ2-7; d_call: TRBD2; clone_size: once; cdr3_length: 18; cdr3_nt: TGTGCCAGCAGCTTAAGTTTCCAATCTGGCGGGAGTCCCTACGAGCAGTACTTC; cdr3_aa: CASSLSFQSGGSPYEQYF
v_call: TRBV2; j_call: TRBJ2-7; d_call: -; clone_size: -; cdr3_length: 15; cdr3_nt: TGTGCCAGCAGGAGAGGGAAGTCCCCCTCCTACGAGCAGTACTTC; cdr3_aa: CASRRGKSPSYEQYF
v_call: TRBV29-1; j_call: TRBJ1-4; d_call: -; clone_size: once; cdr3_length: 12; cdr3_nt: TGCAGCGTTGGACAGCAAAATGAAAAACTGTTTTTT; cdr3_aa: CSVGQQNEKLFF
v_call: TRBV19; j_call: TRBJ1-4; d_call: -; clone_size: -; cdr3_length: 13; cdr3_nt: TGTGCCAGTAGTAGAGGCGTTAATGAAAAACTGTTTTTT; cdr3_aa: CASSRGVNEKLFF
v_call: TRBV6-5; j_call: TRBJ1-1; d_call: TRBD1; clone_size: -; cdr3_length: 14; cdr3_nt: TGTGCCAGCAGCCGACAGGGCTGGGCGACTGAAGCTTTCTTT; cdr3_aa: CASSRQGWATEAFF
v_call: TRBV6-6; j_call: TRBJ2-2; d_call: TRBD2; clone_size: -; cdr3_length: 16; cdr3_nt: TGTGCCAGCAGTTACTCGGGACTAGCCCCCTCCGGGGAGCTGTTTTTT; cdr3_aa: CASSYSGLAPSGELFF
v_call: TRBV7-9; j_call: TRBJ1-3; d_call: -; clone_size: -; cdr3_length: 15; cdr3_nt: TGTGCCAGCAGCTCCCAATGGGCCTCTGGAAACACCATATATTTT; cdr3_aa: CASSSQWASGNTIYF
v_call: TRBV7-8; j_call: TRBJ1-1; d_call: -; clone_size: -; cdr3_length: 13; cdr3_nt: TGTGCCAGCAGCCGAACAGGGAACACTGAAGCTTTCTTT; cdr3_aa: CASSRTGNTEAFF
v_call: TRBV29-1; j_call: TRBJ1-4; d_call: TRBD1; clone_size: few; cdr3_length: 14; cdr3_nt: TGCAGCGCTCGGGACAGAGCAACTAATGAAAAACTGTTTTTT; cdr3_aa: CSARDRATNEKLFF
v_call: TRBV10-2; j_call: TRBJ1-5; d_call: -; clone_size: few; cdr3_length: 14; cdr3_nt: TGCGCCAGCAGTGACGGACAGTACAATCAGCCCCAGCATTTT; cdr3_aa: CASSDGQYNQPQHF
v_call: TRBV2; j_call: TRBJ2-7; d_call: -; clone_size: -; cdr3_length: 13; cdr3_nt: TGTGCCAGCCACCGGGACTTGAGTCCCGGGCAGTACTTC; cdr3_aa: CASHRDLSPGQYF
v_call: TRBV7-9; j_call: TRBJ1-1; d_call: -; clone_size: -; cdr3_length: 14; cdr3_nt: TGTGCCAGCAGCTTTCAGGGCCTGAACACTGAAGCTTTCTTT; cdr3_aa: CASSFQGLNTEAFF
v_call: TRBV5-1; j_call: TRBJ2-7; d_call: TRBD1; clone_size: -; cdr3_length: 15; cdr3_nt: TGCGCCAGCAGCCCCCCTAACAGGGGGGCCTACGAGCAGTACTTC; cdr3_aa: CASSPPNRGAYEQYF
v_call: TRBV10-3; j_call: TRBJ2-3; d_call: TRBD1; clone_size: -; cdr3_length: 14; cdr3_nt: TGTGCCATCAGTATAGGACAGGGGCCAGATACGCAGTATTTT; cdr3_aa: CAISIGQGPDTQYF
v_call: TRBV5-6; j_call: TRBJ2-6; d_call: -; clone_size: -; cdr3_length: 15; cdr3_nt: TGTGCCAGCAGCTTTAACTCTCTGGGGGCCAACGTCCTGACTTTC; cdr3_aa: CASSFNSLGANVLTF
v_call: TRBV5-1; j_call: TRBJ2-6; d_call: -; clone_size: -; cdr3_length: 14; cdr3_nt: TGCGCCAGCAGCTTAATAGCTGGGGCCAACGTCCTGACTTTC; cdr3_aa: CASSLIAGANVLTF
v_call: TRBV5-1; j_call: TRBJ2-5; d_call: -; clone_size: -; cdr3_length: 16; cdr3_nt: TGCGCCAGCAGCTTGGGGATGGGGAGTGGACAAGAGACCCAGTACTTC; cdr3_aa: CASSLGMGSGQETQYF
v_call: TRBV10-3; j_call: TRBJ2-3; d_call: TRBD2; clone_size: -; cdr3_length: 16; cdr3_nt: TGTGCCATCAGTGATGGCGGGAGGATATCTACAGATACGCAGTATTTT; cdr3_aa: CAISDGGRISTDTQYF
v_call: TRBV29-1; j_call: TRBJ2-7; d_call: -; clone_size: -; cdr3_length: 14; cdr3_nt: TGCAGCGTTGGTGGCCAGCGGGCCCGGCACGAGCAGTACTTC; cdr3_aa: CSVGGQRARHEQYF
v_call: TRBV28; j_call: TRBJ2-1; d_call: -; clone_size: -; cdr3_length: 15; cdr3_nt: TGTGCCAGCAGTGCCAACTCCGGGAAGCCCAATGAGCAGTTCTTC; cdr3_aa: CASSANSGKPNEQFF
v_call: TRBV5-1; j_call: TRBJ1-2; d_call: -; clone_size: -; cdr3_length: 15; cdr3_nt: TGCGCCAGCAGCTTTGGAGCTCCCGCTAACTATGGCTACACCTTC; cdr3_aa: CASSFGAPANYGYTF
v_call: TRBV25-1; j_call: TRBJ1-2; d_call: TRBD1; clone_size: -; cdr3_length: 15; cdr3_nt: TGTGCCAGCAGTGAGCACGGTAGGGACAGGGGTTACTACACCTTC; cdr3_aa: CASSEHGRDRGYYTF
v_call: TRBV6-5; j_call: TRBJ2-7; d_call: -; clone_size: medium-sized; cdr3_length: 13; cdr3_nt: TGTGCCAGCAGTTATAACGGCGGAGGGGAGCAGTACTTC; cdr3_aa: CASSYNGGGEQYF
v_call: TRBV11-3; j_call: TRBJ2-2; d_call: TRBD2; clone_size: -; cdr3_length: 15; cdr3_nt: TGTGCCAGCAGCCCCGGTGGGGGGGACACCGGGGAGCTGTTTTTT; cdr3_aa: CASSPGGGDTGELFF
v_call: TRBV5-6; j_call: TRBJ1-2; d_call: -; clone_size: -; cdr3_length: 14; cdr3_nt: TGTGCCAGCAGCTTGGCCATCGGGGTAGGTGGCTACACCTTC; cdr3_aa: CASSLAIGVGGYTF
v_call: TRBV5-1; j_call: TRBJ2-4; d_call: -; clone_size: -; cdr3_length: 16; cdr3_nt: TGCGCCAGCAGCCCCTCGGCGGGCCTAGCCAAAAACATTCAGTACTTC; cdr3_aa: CASSPSAGLAKNIQYF
v_call: TRBV30; j_call: TRBJ2-5; d_call: TRBD2; clone_size: -; cdr3_length: 16; cdr3_nt: TGTGCCTGGTCTCCCTGGGCTGCGGGAGGTCAGGAGACCCAGTACTTC; cdr3_aa: CAWSPWAAGGQETQYF
v_call: TRBV27; j_call: TRBJ2-1; d_call: TRBD2; clone_size: -; cdr3_length: 14; cdr3_nt: TGTGCCAGCAGTTTGGAGCGGGAGAGGAATGAGCAGTTCTTC; cdr3_aa: CASSLERERNEQFF
v_call: TRBV11-2; j_call: TRBJ2-1; d_call: -; clone_size: -; cdr3_length: 17; cdr3_nt: TGTGCCAGCAGCTTATTTGTGGCCTCCAACTCCTACAATGAGCAGTTCTTC; cdr3_aa: CASSLFVASNSYNEQFF
v_call: TRBV2; j_call: TRBJ2-5; d_call: TRBD1; clone_size: once; cdr3_length: 11; cdr3_nt: TGTGCCAGCACCCGGACAGGGACCCAGTACTTC; cdr3_aa: CASTRTGTQYF